The source of this T cell receptor (beta chain) is a study of T-cell reconstitution after alpha-beta-depleted transplantation in children. Study-wide points: Several hundred expanded graft clones reportedly supplied alpha-beta T cells about two months after transplant. Surviving recipient cells, namely T cells and thymic progenitors, were the source of high day-60 TCRbeta diversity in some patients.

Molecular barcoding with unique molecular identifiers was used for the TCRbeta library. TCRdb fed the PCR reads into MiXCR, producing one record per CDR3 protein. The sample holds about 130,000 distinct CDR3 sequences; roughly 9.7% are singletons and the top ten take around 24%. The sample holds a few counts of this clonotype. The antigen remains unidentified. This CDR3 comprises 12 residues. Germline CDR1 MDHEN, CDR2 SYDVKM. Trimming pared 8 bases from V and 7 bases from J, leaving 14 bases between. This chain uses TRBV28 with TRBJ2-5, with D maybe TRBD2 (5 bases). The input for sequencing was PBMCs, mostly from graft donor cells, taken 180 days after TCRalphabeta/CD19-depleted stem cell transplant. This sequence was found in a girl under three years old who had a stem cell transplant for combined immunodeficiency, so the T cells may come from the graft donor. The chain's CDR3 is CASGQEVGTQYF. The CDR3 DNA reads as TGTGCCAGCGGGCAGGAGGTAGGGACCCAGTACTTC. Full variable domain (missing parts from reference TRBV28 and TRBJ2-5): DVKVTQSSRYLVKRTGEKVFLECVQDMDHENMFWYRQDPGLGLRLIYFSYDVKMKEKGDIPEGYSVSREKKERFSLILESASTNQTSMYLCASGQEVGTQYFGPGTRLLVL.